This T cell receptor beta chain was identified in a study of T cells after posttransplantation cyclophosphamide. Findings and caveats of the study: Tissue-infiltrating T cells from skin or gut overlapped little with blood T cells.

Germline-derived CDR1 and CDR2 are SGHDN and FVKESK. The CDR3 totals 13 residues. Trimming removed 1 base from V and 8 bases from J, with 11 bases in between. Peripheral blood was collected from the related graft donor on the marrow donation day. Measured with immunoSEQ multiplex PCR; TCRdb has only the in-frame clones, and not every one. The repertoire holds approximately 18,000 clones, with roughly 85% as singletons. Worth noting for this clone: Antigen specificity is unknown.

Sequenced: memory CD4+ T cells sorted from blood. The rearrangement uses TRBV14 and TRBJ1-2; D remains ambiguous. The sequence came from a young man in good health and a related stem cell transplant donor. CDR3 coding DNA: TGTGCCAGCAGCCAAGTTGGGCAAGGAGGCTACACCTTC. This translates into CASSQVGQGGYTF.